Described below is a single T cell receptor (beta chain) sequence and its context. This record belongs to a study of blood T cell repertoires in COVID-19. About the research overall: Acute and convalescent COVID-19 samples came from the United States, Italy and Spain. T cells, B-cell-depleted T cells, or PBMCs provided the cDNA or gDNA that served as material.

The CDR3 is made up of 11 amino acids. CDR1 and CDR2 from the germline V gene are LNHDA and SQIVND (reference sequence). The germline V and J ends were trimmed by 6 bases and 16 bases, with 13 bases remaining between them. As originally analysed: Counts of nucleated cells, estimated from reference gene primer amplification, were obtained. The method was immunoSEQ multiplex PCR; TCRdb's version includes in-frame clones alone and lacks a portion of them. The V and J calls and clone size were taken over from that table, and D and trimming were inferred from the DNA. This table has 95,000 to 110,000 clones, roughly 90% appearing once.

The receptor comes from a human donor in a cohort sampled during active COVID-19. The chain joins TRBV19 to TRBJ1-6; unclear D gene. The material sequenced was peripheral blood. This chain's CDR3 is CASSTEVELHF. CDR3 sequence (DNA): TGTGCCAGTAGCACGGAGGTTGAGCTCCACTTT. Supplemented by reference TRBV19 and TRBJ1-6, the full variable domain reads DGGITQSPKYLFRKEGQNVTLSCEQNLNHDAMYWYRQDPGQGLRLIYYSQIVNDFQKGDIAEGYSVSREKKESFPLTVTSAQKNPTAFYLCASSTEVELHFGNGTRLTVT.